Below are 8 T cell receptor beta chains sequenced from a single sample in a study of blood T cell repertoires in COVID-19. Using immunoSEQ multiplex PCR, the repertoire was profiled, and TCRdb retains in-frame clones only, with some absent. The repertoire holds over 400,000 clones, with 80% to 90% as singletons. Sequences were obtained from PBMCs or T cells enriched from blood (not recorded which). The source is a woman aged 60 to 75 who had recovered from COVID-19.

A few counts support this clone. The J gene is TRBJ1-5, the V gene TRBV24-1, with D maybe TRBD1 (5 bases). Germline CDR1 is KGHDR and CDR2 is SFDVKD. V lost 4 bases, J lost 0 bases, and 27 bases lay in between. The CDR3 is 21 residues long. The CDR3 protein is CATSDPRGAGGHKSSNQPQHF. The CDR3 DNA reads TGTGCCACCAGTGACCCCCGAGGGGCGGGAGGGCACAAGTCTAGCAATCAGCCCCAGCATTTT.

The CDR3 loop reads CAMARGGSSYEQYV. CDR3 nucleotides: TGTGCCATGGCGAGGGGGGGAAGCTCCTACGAGCAGTACGTC. The chain carries TRBV30 and TRBJ2-7; weak D call: TRBD2 (7 bases). The germline CDR1 and CDR2 sequences are GTSNPN and SVGIG (reference sequence). The CDR3 is 14 amino acids. Trimming pared 8 bases from V and 0 bases from J, leaving 17 bases between.

Points on this clone: At the DNA level, this CDR3 is encoded by other sequences in the same sample as well. The gene calls are TRBV9 and TRBJ2-5; 10 nucleotides match TRBD2. This CDR3 has 16 residues. The trim removed 0 bases at V and 1 base at J, leaving 3 bases unmatched. The germline V gene has CDR1 SGDLS and CDR2 YYNGEE. The CDR3 is CASSVGSGGGQETQYF. CDR3 bases: TGTGCCAGCAGCGTAGGCAGCGGGGGGGGCCAAGAGACCCAGTACTTC. Together with reference TRBV9 and TRBJ2-5, the CDR3 gives the full variable domain: DSGVTQTPKHLITATGQRVTLRCSPRSGDLSVYWYQQSLDQGLQFLIQYYNGEERAKGNILERFSAQQFPDLHSELNLSSLELGDSALYFCASSVGSGGGQETQYFGPGTRLLVL.

This chain links TRBV2 with TRBJ2-3; tentative D call: TRBD1 (6 bases). CDR1 is SNHLY, CDR2 FYNNEI, per germline. CDR3 size: 14 residues. Deletions cut 6 bases from V and 0 bases from J, with 10 bases between. The CDR3 sequence is CASRDSTSTDTQYF. Written as DNA, the CDR3 is TGTGCCAGCAGGGACAGTACGAGCACAGATACGCAGTATTTT.

The chain uses TRBV5-1 and TRBJ1-2; 8 bases fit TRBD1. The CDR3 is 15 residues long. Germline loops: CDR1 SGHRS, CDR2 YFSETQ. J was trimmed by 7 bases and V by 4 bases; bases with no gene match: 12. CDR3 sequence (DNA): TGCGCCAGCAGCCCGGATCCGACAGGGGTCGGTGGCTACACCTTC. This sequence encodes CASSPDPTGVGGYTF.

The V and J genes are TRBV11-2 and TRBJ2-1, with TRBD1 matching over 8 bases. The CDR3 has 16 amino acids. Germline V gene lookup returns CDR1 SGHAT and CDR2 FQNNGV. Trimming removed 5 bases from V and 6 bases from J; junction bases left unmatched: 12. The CDR3 reads CASSLLQGGFGNEQFF. CDR3 DNA sequence: TGTGCCAGCAGCCTCCTACAGGGGGGATTTGGCAATGAGCAGTTCTTC.

The chain is built from TRBV6-4 and TRBJ1-5, with D possibly being TRBD1 (5 bases). Trimming cost V 3 bases and J 6 bases, with 12 bases left between them. This CDR3 spans 14 amino acids. The germline V gene encodes CDR1 MRHNA and CDR2 SNTAGT. The CDR3 loop is CASSEGQGGQPQHF. In nucleotides, the CDR3 is TGTGCCAGCAGTGAAGGGCAGGGCGGTCAGCCCCAGCATTTT.

This clone was counted between two and nine times. The chain uses TRBV29-1 and TRBJ1-2; D gene unclear. The CDR3 has 13 residues. CDR1 and CDR2 from the germline V gene are SQVTM and ANQGSEA. V was clipped by 1 base and J by 4 bases, with 10 bases between them. The CDR3 coding sequence is TGCAGCGTTGAAGCAGGACGGGGCTATGGCTACACCTTC. The encoded protein is CSVEAGRGYGYTF.